Listed below are T cell receptor beta chains from one sample, sequenced in a study of blood T cell repertoires in COVID-19. Only in-frame clones appear in the TCRdb table, and some are missing; sequencing was by immunoSEQ multiplex PCR. The table lists roughly 70,000 clones, 89% of them singletons. The sample was peripheral blood. Receptor source: a man older than 75 with acute or convalescent COVID-19. Each CDR3 is given with its conserved first and last residue. A D gene is named only where the DNA matches it firmly. Size tells how often a clone was seen (once, few, many) or the class of an expanded clone, and some rows leave it out.

d_call,clone_size,j_call,v_call,cdr3_aa,cdr3_nt
.,once,TRBJ2-7,TRBV2,CASRGMDRREQYF,TGTGCCAGCAGAGGTATGGACCGGAGGGAGCAGTACTTC
TRBD2,.,TRBJ2-1,TRBV19,CASSPPLALGSYNEQFF,TGTGCCAGTAGTCCCCCACTAGCGCTGGGATCCTACAATGAGCAGTTCTTC
.,.,TRBJ2-3,TRBV19,CASSIGGLSTDTQYF,TGTGCCAGTAGTATAGGGGGGCTTAGCACAGATACGCAGTATTTT
TRBD1,.,TRBJ1-4,TRBV6-5,CASSSRGQGSEKLFF,TGTGCCAGCAGTTCCCGGGGACAGGGTTCTGAAAAACTGTTTTTT
.,.,TRBJ2-3,TRBV18,CASSPQRSTDTQYF,TGTGCCAGCTCACCCCAGCGGAGCACAGATACGCAGTATTTT
TRBD1,.,TRBJ2-7,TRBV11-2,CASSLDRGENF,TGTGCCAGCAGCCTAGACAGGGGTGAAAACTTC
TRBD1,.,TRBJ1-4,TRBV12-5,CASASTDRGREKLFF,TGTGCTAGCGCCTCCACCGACAGGGGACGGGAAAAACTGTTTTTT
.,.,TRBJ2-1,TRBV5-1,CASSPTEYNEQFF,TGCGCCAGCAGCCCGACAGAGTACAATGAGCAGTTCTTC
.,.,TRBJ1-6,TRBV13,CASSLGDSPLHF,TGTGCCAGCAGCTTAGGCGATTCACCCCTCCACTTT
.,.,TRBJ2-2,TRBV5-6,CASSLVARGSGELFF,TGTGCCAGCAGCTTGGTTGCCAGGGGTAGTGGGGAGCTGTTTTTT